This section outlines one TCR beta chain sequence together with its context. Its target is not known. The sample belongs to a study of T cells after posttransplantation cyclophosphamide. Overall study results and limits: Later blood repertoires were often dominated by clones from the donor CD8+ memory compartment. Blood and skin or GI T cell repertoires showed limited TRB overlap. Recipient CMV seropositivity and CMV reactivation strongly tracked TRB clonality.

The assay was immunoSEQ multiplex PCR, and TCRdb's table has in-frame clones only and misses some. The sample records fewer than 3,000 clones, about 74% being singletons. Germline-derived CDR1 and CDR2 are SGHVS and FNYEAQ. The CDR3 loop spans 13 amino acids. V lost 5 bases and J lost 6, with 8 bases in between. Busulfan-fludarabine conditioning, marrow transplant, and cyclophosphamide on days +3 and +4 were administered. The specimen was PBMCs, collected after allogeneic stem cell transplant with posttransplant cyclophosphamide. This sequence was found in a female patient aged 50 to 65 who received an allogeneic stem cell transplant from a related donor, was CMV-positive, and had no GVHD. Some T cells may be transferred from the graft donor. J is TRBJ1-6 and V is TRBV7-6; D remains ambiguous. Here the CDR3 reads CASSRGVNSPLHF. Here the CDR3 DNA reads TGTGCCAGCAGCCGCGGGGTTAATTCACCCCTCCACTTT.